This TCR beta chain was observed in a study of T-cell reconstitution after alpha-beta-depleted transplantation in children. Unique molecular identifiers were incorporated into the prepared TCRbeta library. TCRdb redid the calling of the PCR reads with MiXCR, one entry per CDR3 protein. The table records about 460,000 distinct CDR3 sequences, approximately 12% of them present only once. Germline CDR1 LGHNA, CDR2 YSLEER. The CDR3 runs 14 residues. V was shortened by 2 bases and J by 2 bases, with 8 bases between the two germline ends. J is TRBJ2-3 and V is TRBV4-3; unclear D gene. The source was PBMCs from the stem cell graft donor, collected from the stem cell graft. This sequence was found in a human donor who donated a stem cell graft to a child with combined immunodeficiency. The CDR3 reads CASSQYQNTDTQYF. The CDR3 DNA reads TGCGCCAGCAGCCAATATCAGAACACAGATACGCAGTATTTT.